Sequencing of this T cell receptor beta chain was carried out in a study of T cells after yellow fever vaccination. Turning to the study itself: When fractions had low cell numbers, they were prepared with SMART-Seq v4 Ultra Low Input. Overall study findings and caveats: Some clonotypes were seen in both the CD4 and the CD8 compartments. These made up a small share and likely arose from convergent recombination.

With respect to this clonotype: The antigen remains unidentified.

Using its own MiXCR run on the 5' RACE reads, TCRdb lists one record per CDR3 protein. In the table there are 150,000 to 200,000 distinct CDR3 sequences, about 6% of which are singletons. The germline CDR1 and CDR2 sequences are DFQATT and SNEGSKA (reference sequence). The CDR3 is made up of 11 amino acids. Trimming pared 6 bases from V and 8 bases from J, leaving 12 bases between. The sequence came from a man aged 18-30 years who received the YFV17D yellow fever vaccine. This sample comprised CD4+ T cells sorted from PBMCs, obtained on the day of the first yellow fever vaccination. This chain links TRBV20-1 with TRBJ2-3; D remains unclear. In DNA, the CDR3 is TGCAGTGCCTCCCCCGTGCCTACGCAGTATTTT. It is translated as CSASPVPTQYF.